This TCR beta chain appears in the sequencing data of a study of pediatric ulcerative colitis. Study-level results: Repertoires came from total lymphocyte DNA, so rare subsets like regulatory T cells may be missed.

J was trimmed by 2 bases and V by 4 bases; bases with no gene match: 7. The CDR3 runs to 16 residues. Germline V gives CDR1 MNHEY, CDR2 SMNVEV (reference sequence). Some clones are missing from TCRdb's copy, which holds only in-frame ones; the method was immunoSEQ multiplex PCR. Counted here are 23,000 or so clones, over 60% occurring once; the ten biggest clones make up around a sixth. One to two pinch biopsies were taken from the rectum during colonoscopy. This clone turned up a few times. The antigen remains unidentified. Sequenced: gut tissue. This TCR was sampled from a boy between 10 and 17 years old with severe ulcerative colitis. The chain is built from TRBV27 and TRBJ2-7; TRBD2 agrees at 11 bases. This chain's CDR3 is CASSSSTTSGTYEQYF. DNA of the CDR3: TGTGCCAGCAGTTCTTCCACGACTAGCGGGACCTACGAGCAGTACTTC.